Included here is one T cell receptor beta chain sequence, with context. Trimming shortened V by 4 bases and J by 8 bases, and 14 bases separated the two germline ends. CDR1 is SGHDN, CDR2 FVKESK, per germline. CDR3 length equals 13 residues. The sample is drawn from a study of shared clonotypes between healthy human individuals. Generated by immunoSEQ multiplex PCR, the TCRdb table keeps only in-frame clones and is missing some. The table lists some 1.4 million clones, around 97% of them singletons. Material: naive CD4+ T cells sorted from blood. Indicated subset: CD45RA+ positively selected. The V and J genes are TRBV14 and TRBJ1-2; TRBD1 might be the D (6 bases). This sequence originates from a man younger than 45 in good health. The CDR3 bases are TGTGCCAGCAGCCTCGGGCAGGGGCGGGGCTACACCTTC. It yields the protein CASSLGQGRGYTF.